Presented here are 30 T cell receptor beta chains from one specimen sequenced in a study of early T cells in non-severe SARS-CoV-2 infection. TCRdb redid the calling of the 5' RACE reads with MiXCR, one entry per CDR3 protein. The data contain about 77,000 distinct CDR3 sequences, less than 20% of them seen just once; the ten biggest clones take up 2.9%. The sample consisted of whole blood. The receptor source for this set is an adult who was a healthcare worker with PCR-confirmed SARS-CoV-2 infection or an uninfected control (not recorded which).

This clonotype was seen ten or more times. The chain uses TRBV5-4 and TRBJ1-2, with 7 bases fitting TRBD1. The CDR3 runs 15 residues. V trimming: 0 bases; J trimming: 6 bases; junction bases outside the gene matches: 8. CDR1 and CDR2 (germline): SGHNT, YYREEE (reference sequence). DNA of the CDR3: TGTGCCAGCAGCTTGGGGGGACAGTATTTCAATGGCTACACCTTC. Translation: CASSLGGQYFNGYTF.

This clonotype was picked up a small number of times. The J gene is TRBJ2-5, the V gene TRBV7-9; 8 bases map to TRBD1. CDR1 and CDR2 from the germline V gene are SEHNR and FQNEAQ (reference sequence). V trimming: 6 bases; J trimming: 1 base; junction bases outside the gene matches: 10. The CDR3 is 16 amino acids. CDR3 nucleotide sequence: TGTGCCAGCAGGGGACCGGGACAGGAGCGCCAAGAGACCCAGTACTTC. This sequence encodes CASRGPGQERQETQYF.

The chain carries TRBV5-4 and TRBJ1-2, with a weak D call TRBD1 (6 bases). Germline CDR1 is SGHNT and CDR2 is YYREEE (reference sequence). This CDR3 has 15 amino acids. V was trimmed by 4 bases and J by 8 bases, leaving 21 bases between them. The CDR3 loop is CASSTADRIGPGYTF. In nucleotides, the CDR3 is TGTGCCAGCAGCACAGCTGACAGGATCGGCCCCGGCTACACCTTC.

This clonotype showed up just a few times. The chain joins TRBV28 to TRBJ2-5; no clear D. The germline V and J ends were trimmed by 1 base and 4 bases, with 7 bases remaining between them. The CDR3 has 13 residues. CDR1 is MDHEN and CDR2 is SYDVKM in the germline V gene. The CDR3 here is CASSLFPGETQYF. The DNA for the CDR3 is TGTGCCAGCAGTTTATTCCCAGGAGAGACCCAGTACTTC.

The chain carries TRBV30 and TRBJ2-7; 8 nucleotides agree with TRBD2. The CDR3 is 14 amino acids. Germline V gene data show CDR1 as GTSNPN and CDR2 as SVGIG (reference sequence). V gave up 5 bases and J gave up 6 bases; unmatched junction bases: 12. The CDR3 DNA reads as TGTGCCTGGGTCCCCGCTAGCGGGTATGGCGAGCAGTACTTC. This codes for CAWVPASGYGEQYF.

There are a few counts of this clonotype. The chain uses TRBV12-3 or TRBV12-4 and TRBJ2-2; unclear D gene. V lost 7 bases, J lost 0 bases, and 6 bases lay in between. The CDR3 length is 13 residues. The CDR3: CASILTNTGELFF. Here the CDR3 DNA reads TGTGCCAGCATCCTCACGAACACCGGGGAGCTGTTTTTT.

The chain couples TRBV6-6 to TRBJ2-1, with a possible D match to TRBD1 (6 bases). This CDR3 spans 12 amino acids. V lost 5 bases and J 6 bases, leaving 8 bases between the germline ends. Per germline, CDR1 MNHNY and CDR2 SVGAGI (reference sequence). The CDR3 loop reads CASSPQGNEQFF. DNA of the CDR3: TGTGCCAGCAGTCCACAGGGCAATGAGCAGTTCTTC.

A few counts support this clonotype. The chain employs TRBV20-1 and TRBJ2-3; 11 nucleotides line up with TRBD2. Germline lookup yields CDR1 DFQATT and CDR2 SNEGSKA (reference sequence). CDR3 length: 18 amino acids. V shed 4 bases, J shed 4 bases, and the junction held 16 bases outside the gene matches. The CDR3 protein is CSATDYSGRAYQPDTQYF. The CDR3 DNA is TGCAGTGCTACCGATTATAGCGGGAGGGCCTATCAGCCAGATACGCAGTATTTT.

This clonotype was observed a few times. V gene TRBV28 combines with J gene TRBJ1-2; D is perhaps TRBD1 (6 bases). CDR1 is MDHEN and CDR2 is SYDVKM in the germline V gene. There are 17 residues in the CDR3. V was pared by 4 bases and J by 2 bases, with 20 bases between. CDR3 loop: CASSSPVRGRVNYGYTF. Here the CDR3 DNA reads TGTGCCAGCAGTTCTCCCGTGAGGGGGAGGGTCAACTATGGCTACACCTTC.

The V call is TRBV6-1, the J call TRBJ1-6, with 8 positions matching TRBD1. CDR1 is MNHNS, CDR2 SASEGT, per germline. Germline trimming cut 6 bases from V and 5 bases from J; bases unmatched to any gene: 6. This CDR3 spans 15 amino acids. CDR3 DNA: TGTGCCAGCAGGGGAATGACAGGGGATAATTCACCCCTCCACTTT. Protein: CASRGMTGDNSPLHF.

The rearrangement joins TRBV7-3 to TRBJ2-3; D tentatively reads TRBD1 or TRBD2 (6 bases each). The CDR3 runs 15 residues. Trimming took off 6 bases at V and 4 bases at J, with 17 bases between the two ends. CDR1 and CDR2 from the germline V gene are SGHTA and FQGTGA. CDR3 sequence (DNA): TGTGCCAGCAGTCTTAGCGGAGGGGGAGCAGATACGCAGTATTTT. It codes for CASSLSGGGADTQYF.

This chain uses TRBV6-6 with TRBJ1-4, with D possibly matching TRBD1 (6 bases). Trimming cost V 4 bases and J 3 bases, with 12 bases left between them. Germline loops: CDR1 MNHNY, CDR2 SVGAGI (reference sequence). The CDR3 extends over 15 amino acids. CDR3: CASSSPSGANEKLFF. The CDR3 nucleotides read TGTGCCAGCAGTTCCCCTTCAGGGGCTAATGAAAAACTGTTTTTT.

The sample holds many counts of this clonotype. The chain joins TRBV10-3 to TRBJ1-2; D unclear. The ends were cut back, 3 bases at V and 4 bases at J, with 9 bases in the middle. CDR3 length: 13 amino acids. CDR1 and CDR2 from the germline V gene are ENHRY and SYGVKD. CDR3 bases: TGTGCCATCAGTGAAGGAGGCGCCTATGGCTACACCTTC. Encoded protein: CAISEGGAYGYTF.

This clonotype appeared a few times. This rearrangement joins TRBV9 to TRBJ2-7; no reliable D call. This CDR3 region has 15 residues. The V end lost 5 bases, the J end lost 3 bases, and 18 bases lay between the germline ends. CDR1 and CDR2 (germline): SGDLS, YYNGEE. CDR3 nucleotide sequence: TGTGCCAGCAGTTTGGAGTCAGAAGTCCGCTACGAGCAGTACTTC. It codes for CASSLESEVRYEQYF.

CDR3 nucleotides: TGCGCCAGCAGCTCCGGGACTAGCGGGAGTAAATATTTGGGTGAGCAGTTCTTC. It codes for CASSSGTSGSKYLGEQFF. The chain carries TRBV5-1 and TRBJ2-1; 14 nucleotides agree with TRBD2. Germline V gene sequence: CDR1 SGHRS, CDR2 YFSETQ. The CDR3 totals 18 residues. The J segment lost 9 bases and the V segment lost 3 bases, leaving 14 bases of the junction unmatched.

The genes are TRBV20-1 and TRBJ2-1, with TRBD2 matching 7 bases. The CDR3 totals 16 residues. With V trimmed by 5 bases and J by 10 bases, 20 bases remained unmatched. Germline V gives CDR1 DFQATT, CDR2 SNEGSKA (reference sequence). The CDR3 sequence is CSAASPGLAVYLEQFF. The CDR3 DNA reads TGCAGTGCTGCTTCCCCGGGCCTAGCGGTTTATTTGGAGCAGTTCTTC.

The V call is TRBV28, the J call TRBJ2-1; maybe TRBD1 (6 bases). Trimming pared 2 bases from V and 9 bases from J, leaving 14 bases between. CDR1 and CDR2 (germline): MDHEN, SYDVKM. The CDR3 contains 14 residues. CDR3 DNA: TGTGCCAGCAGTTTACTTAGGAGACAGGCTGAGCAGTTCTTC. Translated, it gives CASSLLRRQAEQFF.

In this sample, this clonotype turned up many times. The CDR3 sequence is CASSYFNEQFF. The CDR3 DNA is TGTGCCAGCAGCTACTTCAATGAGCAGTTCTTC. The gene calls are TRBV7-2 and TRBJ2-1; D is undetermined. The CDR3 totals 11 residues. Per germline, CDR1 SGHTA and CDR2 FQGNSA. V shed 4 bases and J shed 6 bases, with 4 bases lying between them. Using reference TRBV7-2 and TRBJ2-1 for the parts outside the CDR3, the full variable domain is GAGVSQSPSNKVTEKGKDVELRCDPISGHTALYWYRQSLGQGLEFLIYFQGNSAPDKSGLPSDRFSAERTGGSVSTLTIQRTQQEDSAVYLCASSYFNEQFFGPGTRLTVL.

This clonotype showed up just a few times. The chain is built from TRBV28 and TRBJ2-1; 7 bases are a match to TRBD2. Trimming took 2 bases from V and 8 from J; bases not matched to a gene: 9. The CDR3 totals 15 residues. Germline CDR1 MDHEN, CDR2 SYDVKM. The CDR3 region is CASSLPREMVYEQFF. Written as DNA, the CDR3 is TGTGCCAGCAGTTTACCGCGGGAGATGGTCTATGAGCAGTTCTTC. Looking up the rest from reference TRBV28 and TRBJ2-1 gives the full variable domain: DVKVTQSSRYLVKRTGEKVFLECVQDMDHENMFWYRQDPGLGLRLIYFSYDVKMKEKGDIPEGYSVSREKKERFSLILESASTNQTSMYLCASSLPREMVYEQFFGPGTRLTVL.

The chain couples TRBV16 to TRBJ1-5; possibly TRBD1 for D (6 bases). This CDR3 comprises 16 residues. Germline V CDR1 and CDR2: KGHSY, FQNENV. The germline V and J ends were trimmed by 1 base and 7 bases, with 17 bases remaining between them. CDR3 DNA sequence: TGTGCCAGCAGCCAATTGACAGGTTTTGTCGAACAGCCCCAGCATTTT. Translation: CASSQLTGFVEQPQHF.

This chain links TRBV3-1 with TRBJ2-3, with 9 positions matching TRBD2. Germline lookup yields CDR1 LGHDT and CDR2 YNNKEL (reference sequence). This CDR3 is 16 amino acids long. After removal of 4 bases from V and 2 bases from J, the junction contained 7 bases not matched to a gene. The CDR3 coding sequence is TGTGCCAGCAGCCCCCGACTAGCGGTGAACACAGATACGCAGTATTTT. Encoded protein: CASSPRLAVNTDTQYF.

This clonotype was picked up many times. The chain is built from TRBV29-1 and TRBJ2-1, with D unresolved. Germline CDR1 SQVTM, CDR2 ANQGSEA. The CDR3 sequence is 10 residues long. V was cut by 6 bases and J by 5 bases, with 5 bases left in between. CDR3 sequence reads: CSVTHNEQFF. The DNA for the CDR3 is TGCAGCGTAACCCACAATGAGCAGTTCTTC.

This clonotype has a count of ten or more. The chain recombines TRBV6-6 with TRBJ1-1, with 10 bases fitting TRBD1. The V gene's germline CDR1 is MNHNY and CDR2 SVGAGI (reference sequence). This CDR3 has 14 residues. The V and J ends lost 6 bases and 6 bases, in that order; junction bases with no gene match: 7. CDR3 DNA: TGTGCCAGCAGGGAGGGACAGGGGATAGCTGAAGCTTTCTTT. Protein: CASREGQGIAEAFF.

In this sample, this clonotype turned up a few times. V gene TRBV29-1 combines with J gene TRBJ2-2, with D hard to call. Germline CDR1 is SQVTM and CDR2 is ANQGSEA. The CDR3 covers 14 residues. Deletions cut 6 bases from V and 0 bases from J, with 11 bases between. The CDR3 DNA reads TGCAGCGTCGGTGCGCCCACGAACACCGGGGAGCTGTTTTTT. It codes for CSVGAPTNTGELFF.

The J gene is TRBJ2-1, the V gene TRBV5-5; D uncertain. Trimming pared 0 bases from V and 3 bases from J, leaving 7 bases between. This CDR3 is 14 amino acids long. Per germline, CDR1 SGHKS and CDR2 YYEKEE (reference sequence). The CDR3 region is CASSLGADYNEQFF. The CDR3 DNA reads TGTGCCAGCAGCTTGGGGGCAGACTACAATGAGCAGTTCTTC.

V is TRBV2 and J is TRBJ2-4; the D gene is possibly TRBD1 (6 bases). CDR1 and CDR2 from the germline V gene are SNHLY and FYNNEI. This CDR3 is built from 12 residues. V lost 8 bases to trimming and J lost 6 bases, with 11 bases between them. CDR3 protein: CASGGAVNIQYF. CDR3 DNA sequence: TGTGCCAGCGGGGGCGCGGTAAACATTCAGTACTTC.

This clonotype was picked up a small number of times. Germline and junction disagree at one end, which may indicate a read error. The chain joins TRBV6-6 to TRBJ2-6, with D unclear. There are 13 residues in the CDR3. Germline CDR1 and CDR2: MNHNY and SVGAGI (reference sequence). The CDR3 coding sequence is TGTGCCAGCATTTACTCTGGGGCCAACGTCCTGACTTTC. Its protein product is CASIYSGANVLTF.

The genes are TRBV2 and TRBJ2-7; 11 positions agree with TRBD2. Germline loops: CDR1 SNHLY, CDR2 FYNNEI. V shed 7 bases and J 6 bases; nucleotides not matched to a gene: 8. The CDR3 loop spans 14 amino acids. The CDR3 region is CASNPLAGVAEQYF. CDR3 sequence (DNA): TGTGCCAGCAACCCACTAGCGGGAGTGGCCGAGCAGTACTTC.

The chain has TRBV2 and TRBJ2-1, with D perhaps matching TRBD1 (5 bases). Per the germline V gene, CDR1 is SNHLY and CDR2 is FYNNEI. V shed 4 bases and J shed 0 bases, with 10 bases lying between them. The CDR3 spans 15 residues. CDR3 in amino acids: CASSGGQGSYNEQFF. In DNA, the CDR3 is TGTGCCAGCAGTGGAGGTCAGGGCTCCTACAATGAGCAGTTCTTC.

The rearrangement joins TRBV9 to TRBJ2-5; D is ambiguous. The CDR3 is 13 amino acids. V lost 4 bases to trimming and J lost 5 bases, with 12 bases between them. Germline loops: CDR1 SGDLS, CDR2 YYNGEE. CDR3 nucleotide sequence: TGTGCCAGCAGCAGGCCCCCGACGGAGACCCAGTACTTC. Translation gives CASSRPPTETQYF.